This T cell receptor (beta chain) was identified in a study of OX40 agonist ivuxolimab in advanced cancers. Study-wide findings and caveats: CD4+ and CD8+ blood T cells expanded clonally by week 6 at 0.1 to 3.0 mg/kg. Fewer expanded clones were found on average in CD4+ than in CD8+ T cells.

The method was immunoSEQ multiplex PCR; TCRdb's version includes in-frame clones alone and lacks a portion of them. The data show about 81,000 clones, 84% seen once. As regards this clone: Antigen: not known.

V gave up 0 bases and J gave up 2 bases, with 11 bases separating them. CDR3 size: 15 residues. Germline assignment: CDR1 SGDLS and CDR2 YYNGEE. V and J are TRBV9 and TRBJ1-2; D is unclear. The sample in question was CD4+ or CD8+ T cells sorted from blood, obtained in a trial of the OX40 agonist ivuxolimab. This sequence originates from an adult with an advanced solid tumor such as melanoma, head and neck, liver or kidney cancer. The DNA for the CDR3 is TGTGCCAGCAGCGTAGATGGGTTCTTGAACTATGGCTACACCTTC. Translated, it gives CASSVDGFLNYGYTF. Full variable domain (rest looked up from reference TRBV9 and TRBJ1-2): DSGVTQTPKHLITATGQRVTLRCSPRSGDLSVYWYQQSLDQGLQFLIQYYNGEERAKGNILERFSAQQFPDLHSELNLSSLELGDSALYFCASSVDGFLNYGYTFGSGTRLTVV.